This T cell receptor beta chain is drawn from a study of blood T cell repertoires in COVID-19. Clones were sequenced by immunoSEQ multiplex PCR, and TCRdb holds only the in-frame ones, with some missing. This sample carries 160,000 or so clones, approximately 90% of them seen once, and the ten largest clones take 1.5% to 2%. CDR3 length equals 13 residues. Trimming left V 10 bases short and J 2 bases short, with 14 bases between. Germline CDR1 and CDR2: LNHDA and SQIVND (reference sequence). The specimen was peripheral blood. The TCR originated in a woman in her forties or fifties with acute or convalescent COVID-19. This chain joins TRBV19 and TRBJ1-2; TRBD1 is a possible D gene (6 bases). The CDR3 sequence is CATRSGQNYGYTF. The DNA of the CDR3 is TGTGCCACCCGGTCCGGACAGAACTATGGCTACACCTTC.